Listed below are T cell receptor beta chains from one sample, sequenced in a study of CD8+CD57+ T cells in acquired aplastic anemia. Each CDR3 protein gets one entry after TCRdb re-called the reads with MiXCR. The table includes 150,000 to 200,000 distinct CDR3 sequences, approximately 46% detected once. Sequences were obtained from sorted CD4+, CD8+, or CD8+CD57+ T cells (not recorded which) from PBMCs. The receptors shown here come from a human donor in good health. Both conserved end residues are trimmed from each CDR3.

TRBV5-5 | ASSYGQGRTEAF
TRBV20-1 | SARGGGDYEQY
TRBV24-1 | VTSDLTGHQETQY
TRBV24-1 | ATSDWSDTQY
TRBV6-5 | ASSYFGQVLEQY
TRBV24-1 | ATSDSRPGSRNEQF
TRBV2 | ARDLGQGYEQY
TRBV7-9 | ASSSVYNEQF
TRBV25-1 | ASSQEWGQGGYEQY
TRBV2 | AGKNYEQY
TRBV7-8 | ASSLRGSGTYNEQF
TRBV2 | ASISGRALH
TRBV7-8 | ASSLVGSPLH
TRBV7-9 | ASGLGTYEQY
TRBV24-1 | ATSDLVGQGAEDTQY
TRBV7-9 | ASSFWGHAF
TRBV20-1 | SAGGILAKNIQY
TRBV12-3/TRBV12-4 | ASSLAGTRYGYT
TRBV4-2 | ASSQEVTIRSYEQY
TRBV7-3 | ASSLQGAQVPGELF
TRBV7-6 | ASSWTDLYEQY
TRBV9 | ASSAGEQPGLAVQETQY
TRBV29-1 | SVGIPGLARRWTQY
TRBV6-1 | ASREQVGAYNEQF
TRBV2 | ASSGRLYNEQF
TRBV5-8 | ASSFFSGLAGWAQY
TRBV11-1 | ASTLAGLGYEQY
TRBV10-2 | ATKGVGDTEAF
TRBV11-1 | ASSLGTKGLAGASTGELF
TRBV4-1 | ASSQVGAGQGRGNEQF
TRBV24-1 | ARNRDRAYSSYNEQF
TRBV6-5 | ASSLGTSGLRKF
TRBV27 | ASKWDLSSYNSPLH
TRBV6-5 | ASSYSLTTHGGNQPQH
TRBV7-2 | ASSSGPPGVGETQY
TRBV7-7 | ASSPQGAGTDTQY
TRBV5-1 | ASSRSQGQETQH
TRBV10-3 | AITGTPDYGYT
TRBV25-1 | ASSEYTTSGADSYEQY
TRBV7-3 | ASSRSVPTDTQY
TRBV2 | ASSYRGRGDSGANVLT